Below, one T cell receptor (beta chain) is given with its context. Its specificity is not known. Clones were sequenced by immunoSEQ multiplex PCR, and TCRdb holds only the in-frame ones, with some missing. The sample carries some 1,100,000 clones, about four fifths recorded once. The data stem from a study of shared clonotypes between healthy human individuals. Study as a whole: Three plates each covered CD4 naive and memory; CD8 naive two, CD8 memory one.

Whole-study results and caveats: Sampling involved blood alone; tissue repertoires likely differ.

The source of this sequence is a man younger than 35 in good health. Some clones in this sample may be carry-over from other donors' samples. The sequenced sample was memory CD4+ T cells from PBMCs. Subset meaning: CD45RA-negative fraction.

CDR3 residues: CASTGTAQETQYF. The CDR3, as DNA: TGTGCCAGCACCGGGACAGCTCAAGAGACCCAGTACTTC. V and J are TRBV2 and TRBJ2-5; 7 bases map to TRBD1. V was pared by 7 bases and J by 2 bases, with 4 bases of the junction left unmatched. Germline V gene sequence: CDR1 SNHLY, CDR2 FYNNEI. CDR3 length: 13 amino acids.